The 18 T cell receptor beta chains reported below all come from one sample, sequenced in a study of T cell responses to AZD1222 COVID-19 vaccine. The protocol was immunoSEQ multiplex PCR, while the TCRdb copy is restricted to in-frame clones and leaves out a portion. Among 130,000 or so clones listed, approximately 95% were seen once. The source material was peripheral blood, sampled on day 0 of MenACWY control vaccination. These receptors all stem from an adult in good health.

The V and J genes are TRBV19 and TRBJ2-4; D possibly corresponds to TRBD1 (6 bases). Germline CDR1 reads LNHDA; CDR2 reads SQIVND (reference sequence). The CDR3 has 17 amino acids. The V end was cut by 5 bases, the J end by 0 bases, with 17 bases between. In nucleotides, the CDR3 is TGTGCCAGTAGTCTAACTACAGGGTCCCTAGCCAAAAACATTCAGTACTTC. It translates to CASSLTTGSLAKNIQYF.

The chain recombines TRBV6-2 or TRBV6-3 with TRBJ2-3; no clear D. Deletions cut 5 bases from V and 4 bases from J, with 7 bases between. CDR1 MNHEY and CDR2 SVGEGT come from the germline V gene. This CDR3 is built from 12 residues. CDR3 nucleotide sequence: TGTGCCAGCAGTCGAGTGCCAGATACGCAGTATTTT. Encoded protein: CASSRVPDTQYF.

The CDR3 region has the DNA TGTGCCAGCAGCATTGCACCGGGTGCCTACGAGCAGTACTTC. Translation: CASSIAPGAYEQYF. The V gene is TRBV7-9, the J gene TRBJ2-7, with D unresolved. This CDR3 is built from 14 residues. From germline, CDR1 is SEHNR and CDR2 FQNEAQ (reference sequence). With 5 bases removed from V and 2 bases from J, the gap between germline ends came to 13 bases. Full variable domain (missing parts from reference TRBV7-9 and TRBJ2-7): DTGVSQNPRHKITKRGQNVTFRCDPISEHNRLYWYRQTLGQGPEFLTYFQNEAQLEKSRLLSDRFSAERPKGSFSTLEIQRTEQGDSAMYLCASSIAPGAYEQYFGPGTRLTVT.

This clone was counted a single time. The CDR3 is CASSPGPPREQFF. Written as DNA, the CDR3 is TGTGCCAGCTCACCGGGACCACCTAGGGAGCAGTTCTTC. The J gene is TRBJ2-1, the V gene TRBV18; D is possibly TRBD1 or TRBD2 (5 bases each). Trimming stripped 3 bases from V and 10 bases from J, with 13 bases between. Germline CDR1 is KGHSH and CDR2 is LQKENI. The CDR3 has 13 amino acids. The full variable domain, its missing parts supplied by reference TRBV18 and TRBJ2-1, is NAGVMQNPRHLVRRRGQEARLRCSPMKGHSHVYWYRQLPEEGLKFMVYLQKENIIDESGMPKERFSAEFPKEGPSILRIQQVVRGDSAAYFCASSPGPPREQFFGPGTRLTVL.

V gene TRBV4-1 combines with J gene TRBJ1-5; 9 nucleotides line up with TRBD1. The V and J ends lost 4 bases and 5 bases, in that order; junction bases with no gene match: 3. Germline V gene data show CDR1 as MGHRA and CDR2 as YSYEKL. This CDR3 is 14 amino acids long. This CDR3 is CASSLTGGDQPQHF. CDR3 bases: TGCGCCAGCAGCCTGACAGGGGGGGATCAGCCCCAGCATTTT.

The V gene is TRBV28, the J gene TRBJ1-2, with D possibly matching TRBD1 (6 bases). Trimming cost V 5 bases and J 4 bases, with 17 bases left between them. CDR3 size: 15 residues. The germline V gene encodes CDR1 MDHEN and CDR2 SYDVKM. The CDR3 reads CASSEGTSGVYGYTF. The DNA for the CDR3 is TGTGCCAGCAGTGAAGGGACCTCAGGGGTCTATGGCTACACCTTC.

This chain links TRBV11-3 with TRBJ2-1, with D possibly being TRBD2 (6 bases). The CDR3 sequence is 17 residues long. Trimming pared 3 bases from V and 2 bases from J, leaving 17 bases between. Per germline, CDR1 SGHNT and CDR2 YENEEA. CDR3 DNA sequence: TGTGCCAGCAGCTTGAACCCCGGGACTTTGCCCTACAATGAGCAGTTCTTC. Translated: CASSLNPGTLPYNEQFF. Full variable domain (rest looked up from reference TRBV11-3 and TRBJ2-1): EAGVVQSPRYKIIEKKQPVAFWCNPISGHNTLYWYLQNLGQGPELLIRYENEEAVDDSQLPKDRFSAERLKGVDSTLKIQPAELGDSAVYLCASSLNPGTLPYNEQFFGPGTRLTVL.

The chain links TRBV27 to TRBJ1-2, with D tentatively TRBD1 (5 bases). This CDR3 is built from 14 residues. Per the germline V gene, CDR1 is MNHEY and CDR2 is SMNVEV (reference sequence). Between the trimmed V and J ends, which lost 5 bases and 5 bases, there was a span of 15 bases. CDR3 region: CASSLGPGPYGYTF. The CDR3, as DNA: TGTGCCAGCAGTCTAGGTCCGGGGCCTTATGGCTACACCTTC.

A few counts support this clone. This chain connects TRBV2 to TRBJ1-5; TRBD1 might be the D (6 bases). CDR1 and CDR2 (germline): SNHLY, FYNNEI. The CDR3 is 15 amino acids. V lost 2 bases to trimming and J lost 6 bases, with 14 bases between them. This CDR3 is CASSEFRGTSQPQHF. Here the CDR3 DNA reads TGTGCCAGCAGTGAATTTAGGGGGACCAGTCAGCCCCAGCATTTT.

This chain connects TRBV7-3 to TRBJ2-1; D perhaps matches TRBD1 (5 bases). The CDR3 has 14 amino acids. The germline V gene has CDR1 SGHTA and CDR2 FQGTGA. The ends were cut back, 5 bases at V and 2 bases at J, with 10 bases in the middle. The DNA of the CDR3 is TGTGCCAGCAGCCCTGGGGCGGCCTACAATGAGCAGTTCTTC. Translation: CASSPGAAYNEQFF. Full variable domain (missing parts from reference TRBV7-3 and TRBJ2-1): GAGVSQTPSNKVTEKGKYVELRCDPISGHTALYWYRQSLGQGPEFLIYFQGTGAADDSGLPNDRFFAVRPEGSVSTLKIQRTERGDSAVYLCASSPGAAYNEQFFGPGTRLTVL.

This rearrangement joins TRBV4-3 to TRBJ1-5; D uncertain. Germline-derived CDR1 and CDR2 are LGHNA and YSLEER. Trimming took 0 bases from V and 5 from J, leaving 5 bases between them. The CDR3 has 13 amino acids. The CDR3 region is CASSQDLYQPQHF. CDR3 sequence (DNA): TGCGCCAGCAGCCAAGATCTCTATCAGCCCCAGCATTTT.

V and J are TRBV4-2 and TRBJ1-1; tentatively, D is TRBD1 (6 bases). From germline, CDR1 is LGHNA and CDR2 YNFKEQ. The CDR3 is 15 amino acids. The V end lost 3 bases, the J end lost 1 base, and 12 bases lay between the germline ends. Written as DNA, the CDR3 is TGTGCCAGCAGCCACGATGACAGGCCGAACACTGAAGCTTTCTTT. It translates to CASSHDDRPNTEAFF.

The table lists this clone with a count of one. The rearrangement links TRBV27 to TRBJ2-7, with D perhaps TRBD1 (7 bases). V was trimmed by 5 bases and J by 5 bases, leaving 16 bases between them. Germline CDR1 and CDR2: MNHEY and SMNVEV (reference sequence). CDR3 length: 14 amino acids. The CDR3 loop is CASSPPGGRHEQYF. The CDR3 DNA is TGTGCCAGCAGTCCCCCAGGGGGGCGCCACGAGCAGTACTTC.

The chain uses TRBV7-8 and TRBJ1-6; TRBD1 aligns across 10 bases. Germline lookup yields CDR1 SGHVS and CDR2 FQNEAQ. Trimming removed 5 bases from V and 9 bases from J; junction bases left unmatched: 4. This CDR3 spans 14 amino acids. The CDR3 sequence: CASSAGQGSSPLHF. CDR3 bases: TGTGCCAGCAGCGCGGGACAGGGGTCTTCACCCCTCCACTTT.

V gene TRBV25-1 combines with J gene TRBJ2-7, with D maybe TRBD1 (6 bases). Between the trimmed V and J ends, which lost 2 bases and 3 bases, there was a span of 8 bases. The CDR3 length is 13 residues. Germline assignment: CDR1 MGHDK and CDR2 SYGVNS. For the CDR3, the DNA is TGTGCCAGCAGTGAACAGGGGCGCTACGAGCAGTACTTC. It specifies CASSEQGRYEQYF.

The gene calls are TRBV3-1 (or the pseudogene TRBV3-2) and TRBJ1-2; no firm D call. Germline CDR1 reads LGHDT; CDR2 reads YNNKEL (reference sequence). The V end was cut by 1 base, the J end by 4 bases, with 7 bases between. The CDR3 runs to 13 residues. The CDR3 protein is CASSQVRAYGYTF. The DNA for the CDR3 is TGTGCCAGCAGCCAAGTGCGAGCCTATGGCTACACCTTC.

The chain joins TRBV18 to TRBJ1-2; the D gene is possibly TRBD1 (6 bases). This CDR3 contains 13 residues. V lost 0 bases to trimming and J lost 6 bases, with 8 bases between them. Germline loops: CDR1 KGHSH, CDR2 LQKENI. DNA of the CDR3: TGTGCCAGCTCACCACCGGGGGCGGATGGCTACACCTTC. It encodes CASSPPGADGYTF.

The chain couples TRBV10-1 to TRBJ1-1; D remains ambiguous. The CDR3 is 14 residues long. The V and J ends lost 5 bases and 1 base respectively, with 11 bases between them. Germline V CDR1 and CDR2: WNHNN, SYGVQD (reference sequence). The CDR3, as DNA: TGCGCCAGCAGTCCGAAAACTCAGAACACTGAAGCTTTCTTT. This sequence encodes CASSPKTQNTEAFF.